Presented here are 14 T cell receptor beta chains from one specimen sequenced in a study of cytomegalovirus exposure and HLA in healthy donors (dated by TCRdb to the late 2010s). To prepare the library, the immunoSEQ multiplex PCR assay was applied. The multiplex PCR relied on a mix of 60 forward primers for TCR Vbeta segments and 13 reverse primers for TCR Jbeta segments. Drawn from immuneACCESS, this table holds only the in-frame rearrangements with V and J called that TCRdb kept. Clones are partly lost; checked studies trace under half to an unresolved V gene and leave the rest unexplained. This sample is represented by over 200,000 clones; more than 75% of them were singletons. The top ten clonotypes cover around 5.4% of the sample. The sequencing input was PBMCs. These receptors were taken from a woman in her 40s in good health and CMV-seropositive.

The chain has TRBV16 and TRBJ2-7; the match to TRBD1 covers 7 bases. Per germline, CDR1 KGHSY and CDR2 FQNENV. J gave up 0 bases and V 4 bases, and 3 bases lay outside the gene matches. The CDR3 has 14 amino acids. The CDR3 sequence: CASSPRQGSYEQYF. CDR3 in DNA: TGTGCCAGCAGCCCTCGACAGGGCTCCTACGAGCAGTACTTC.

The gene calls are TRBV7-9 and TRBJ2-7; D not resolved. V was clipped by 5 bases and J by 3 bases, with 14 bases between them. From germline, CDR1 is SEHNR and CDR2 FQNEAQ (reference sequence). The CDR3 runs 14 residues. CDR3 amino acids: CASSHTRRVYEQYF. The CDR3 DNA reads as TGTGCCAGCAGCCATACCCGACGGGTCTACGAGCAGTACTTC.

Notes on this clone: The junction departs from the called germline gene at one end, perhaps through a read error. This rearrangement joins TRBV29-1 to TRBJ1-1; D is uncertain. The germline V gene has CDR1 SQVTM and CDR2 ANQGSEA. The CDR3 runs to 10 residues. The CDR3: CSVEEGEGPF. The DNA for the CDR3 is TGCAGCGTTGAAGAAGGAGAGGGCCCTTTT.

This clone was counted between two and nine times. V and J are TRBV30 and TRBJ2-7, with D perhaps matching TRBD1 (6 bases). Germline CDR1 reads GTSNPN; CDR2 reads SVGIG (reference sequence). The CDR3 covers 15 residues. Trimming pared 2 bases from V and 5 bases from J, leaving 19 bases between. CDR3 bases: TGTGCCTGGAGTCCCTTCAGGGGAATGGGGGACGAGCAGTACTTC. It yields the protein CAWSPFRGMGDEQYF.

V gene TRBV7-2 combines with J gene TRBJ1-1; D is perhaps TRBD1 (6 bases). The CDR3 runs to 15 residues. In germline, CDR1 is SGHTA, CDR2 FQGNSA. Trimming shortened V by 5 bases and J by 0 bases, and 13 bases separated the two germline ends. Here the CDR3 reads CASSPQGSLNTEAFF. The CDR3, as DNA: TGTGCCAGCAGCCCACAGGGATCCCTGAACACTGAAGCTTTCTTT.

This clone was counted once. The chain has TRBV4-2 and TRBJ1-1; 7 nucleotides match TRBD1. The CDR3 extends over 16 amino acids. The V and J ends lost 1 base and 3 bases, in that order; junction bases with no gene match: 8. Per the germline V gene, CDR1 is LGHNA and CDR2 is YNFKEQ. The CDR3 sequence: CASSQVLTGKDTEAFF. CDR3 bases: TGTGCCAGCAGCCAAGTATTGACAGGGAAGGACACTGAAGCTTTCTTT.

This sequence joins TRBV6-6 and TRBJ2-1, with 10 bases matching TRBD2. Germline V lookup: CDR1 MNHNY, CDR2 SVGAGI (reference sequence). Germline trimming cut 5 bases from V and 0 bases from J; bases unmatched to any gene: 4. The CDR3 extends over 16 amino acids. The CDR3 sequence is CASSLSGGYSYNEQFF. DNA for the CDR3: TGTGCCAGCAGTCTTAGCGGGGGGTACTCCTACAATGAGCAGTTCTTC.

The chain combines TRBV15 with TRBJ1-3, with D perhaps TRBD1 (5 bases). The CDR3 spans 16 residues. Trimming removed 0 bases from V and 2 bases from J, with 11 bases in between. Germline V gene sequence: CDR1 LNHNV, CDR2 YYDKDF (reference sequence). In DNA form, the CDR3 reads TGTGCCACCAGCAGAGATCCGGGGGTGGCTGGAAACACCATATATTTT. Translation gives CATSRDPGVAGNTIYF.

The chain combines TRBV25-1 with TRBJ1-1; D possibly corresponds to TRBD1 (6 bases). The CDR3 covers 15 residues. V lost 6 bases and J lost 1, with 15 bases in between. The germline V gene has CDR1 MGHDK and CDR2 SYGVNS. DNA for the CDR3: TGTGCCAGCAGCAGCCCCAGGGGTCGGAACACTGAAGCTTTCTTT. Translated: CASSSPRGRNTEAFF.

Concerning this clone itself: This specimen includes other DNA sequences encoding the same CDR3. The chain recombines TRBV7-2 with TRBJ2-5; the D gene is possibly TRBD2 (6 bases). The CDR3 is 13 amino acids. CDR1 SGHTA and CDR2 FQGNSA come from the germline V gene. Trimming took 5 bases from V and 5 from J, leaving 12 bases between them. The CDR3, as DNA: TGTGCCAGCAGCCCTGGGGGGTGGGAGACCCAGTACTTC. Amino acid sequence: CASSPGGWETQYF.

J is TRBJ2-2 and V is TRBV5-6; 8 nucleotides line up with TRBD1. The V segment lost 4 bases and the J segment 7 bases; nucleotides outside the gene matches: 9. From germline, CDR1 is SGHDT and CDR2 YYEEEE. This CDR3 region has 15 residues. The CDR3 here is CASSRRGQGVGELFF. The CDR3 nucleotides read TGTGCCAGCAGCCGCCGTGGACAGGGAGTCGGGGAGCTGTTTTTT.

The V call is TRBV5-1, the J call TRBJ1-2; 9 bases map to TRBD1. The V gene's germline CDR1 is SGHRS and CDR2 YFSETQ. Unmatched junction bases numbered 3, after V lost 1 base and J lost 2 bases. The CDR3 length is 15 residues. CDR3 nucleotide sequence: TGCGCCAGCAGCTTGTGGGGACAGGGCAACTATGGCTACACCTTC. This translates into CASSLWGQGNYGYTF.

The V and J genes are TRBV7-3 and TRBJ2-1; tentatively, D is TRBD1 (6 bases). The ends were cut back, 5 bases at V and 4 bases at J, with 15 bases in the middle. The CDR3 covers 15 residues. The germline gives CDR1 SGHTA, CDR2 FQGTGA. The CDR3 sequence is CASSRRTAQYNEQFF. DNA of the CDR3: TGTGCCAGCAGCCGAAGGACAGCTCAGTACAATGAGCAGTTCTTC.

The DNA for the CDR3 is TGTGCCACCAGCCAAACCTATCCACTAGGCTATGGCTACACCTTC. Translated, it gives CATSQTYPLGYGYTF. V is TRBV15 and J is TRBJ1-2; unclear D gene. Germline V gene lookup returns CDR1 LNHNV and CDR2 YYDKDF (reference sequence). Trimming removed 5 bases from V and 4 bases from J, with 17 bases in between. The CDR3 covers 15 residues. Full variable domain (remainder filled in from reference TRBV15 and TRBJ1-2): DAMVIQNPRYQVTQFGKPVTLSCSQTLNHNVMYWYQQKSSQAPKLLFHYYDKDFNNEADTPDNFQSRRPNTSFCFLDIRSPGLGDTAMYLCATSQTYPLGYGYTFGSGTRLTVV.